This T cell receptor (beta chain) was sequenced in a study of molecular identifiers for immune sequencing clone quantification. This clonotype was seen at least ten times. MiXCR was run by TCRdb on the PCR reads, yielding one entry per CDR3 protein. The sample holds approximately 54,000 distinct CDR3 sequences, 25% seen once. V shed 3 bases and J shed 4 bases, with 12 bases lying between them. The CDR3 runs to 15 residues. CDR1 MGHDK and CDR2 SYGVNS come from the germline V gene. V and J are TRBV25-1 and TRBJ2-2, with D perhaps being TRBD1 or TRBD2 (5 bases each). The origin of this receptor is a human donor in good health. Some libraries in this study had Jurkat cell RNA spiked in. Sequenced sample: naive CD8+ T cells from blood, with Jurkat cell RNA spiked in. Subset described: FACS-sorted CD8+CD4-CCR7+CD45RA+ naive T cells. CDR3: CASSDPGPFTGELFF. CDR3 coding DNA: TGTGCCAGCAGTGATCCGGGACCGTTCACCGGGGAGCTGTTTTTT.